These 31 T cell receptor beta chains came from one sample sequenced in a study of control samples from healthy donors and cancer patients. The assay was immunoSEQ multiplex PCR, and TCRdb's table has in-frame clones only and misses some. The profile shows more than 25,000 clones, 91% of them singletons. Sequencing used PBMCs. The source is a man between 45 and 60 years old with lung cancer.

J is TRBJ2-5 and V is TRBV4-1; TRBD1 aligns across 11 bases. This CDR3 is built from 17 residues. The V and J ends lost 0 bases and 5 bases, in that order; junction bases with no gene match: 8. Germline CDR1 and CDR2: MGHRA and YSYEKL. CDR3 amino acids: CASSQDGTGGFWETQYF. The CDR3 bases are TGCGCCAGCAGCCAAGATGGGACAGGGGGTTTTTGGGAGACCCAGTACTTC.

V gene TRBV6-2 or TRBV6-3 combines with J gene TRBJ1-5, with unresolved D. Germline values: CDR1 MNHEY, CDR2 SVGEGT. The V gene lost 2 bases and the J gene lost 0 bases, with 14 bases spanning the gap. The CDR3 has 17 amino acids. The CDR3 DNA reads TGTGCCAGCAGTTACAGCGCGGGTCCCGGTAGCAATCAGCCCCAGCATTTT. It encodes CASSYSAGPGSNQPQHF.

The CDR3 region has the DNA TGTGCCAGCAGTTACTCGCTACAGCGGAGCTCCTACGAGCAGTACTTC. This gives the protein CASSYSLQRSSYEQYF. J is TRBJ2-7 and V is TRBV6-5; D possibly corresponds to TRBD2 (5 bases). The CDR3 consists of 16 residues. Germline loops: CDR1 MNHEY, CDR2 SVGAGI. V gave up 0 bases and J gave up 0 bases, with 12 bases separating them.

V is TRBV5-1 and J is TRBJ2-1, with D hard to call. V shed 0 bases and J shed 5 bases, with 6 bases lying between them. This CDR3 has 13 residues. Germline V lookup: CDR1 SGHRS, CDR2 YFSETQ. The CDR3 reads CASSLDRNNEQFF. The CDR3 coding sequence is TGCGCCAGCAGCTTGGACCGGAACAATGAGCAGTTCTTC.

V is TRBV29-1 and J is TRBJ1-1; TRBD1 matches 9 bases. V was pared by 6 bases and J by 0 bases, with 2 bases of the junction left unmatched. Germline CDR1 SQVTM, CDR2 ANQGSEA. CDR3 length: 13 residues. CDR3 DNA sequence: TGCAGCGTGTGGACAGGGGTGAACACTGAAGCTTTCTTT. Translation gives CSVWTGVNTEAFF.

This chain joins TRBV30 and TRBJ2-7; D is ambiguous. The CDR3 contains 11 residues. Germline CDR1 and CDR2: GTSNPN and SVGIG (reference sequence). V lost 0 bases, J lost 3 bases, and 3 bases lay in between. The CDR3 loop reads CAWSVGYEQYF. The CDR3 DNA reads as TGTGCCTGGAGTGTAGGCTACGAGCAGTACTTC.

The CDR3 bases are TGTGCCAGCAGTTACCGGCCGGGTTCTTGGCGTTCACCCCTCCACTTT. This gives the protein CASSYRPGSWRSPLHF. This rearrangement joins TRBV6-2 or TRBV6-3 to TRBJ1-6, with no clear D. This CDR3 contains 16 residues. Per the germline V gene, CDR1 is MNHEY and CDR2 is SVGEGT. V was trimmed by 2 bases and J by 9 bases, leaving 17 bases between them.

The chain uses TRBV7-2 and TRBJ1-2, with TRBD1 identical over 7 bases. The J segment lost 7 bases and the V segment lost 1 base, leaving 9 bases of the junction unmatched. CDR1 SGHTA and CDR2 FQGNSA come from the germline V gene. The CDR3 extends over 15 amino acids. The CDR3 here is CASSLDWTGMGGYTF. CDR3 nucleotide sequence: TGTGCCAGCAGCTTAGATTGGACAGGCATGGGTGGCTACACCTTC.

This clone is a singleton in its sample. The V and J genes are TRBV12-3 or TRBV12-4 and TRBJ2-3; D is unclear. Trimming pared 3 bases from V and 1 base from J, leaving 2 bases between. This CDR3 region has 12 residues. The CDR3 is CASSFGTDTQYF. In nucleotides, the CDR3 is TGTGCCAGCAGTTTTGGCACAGATACGCAGTATTTT.

The CDR3 loop reads CASSRGTSEILKGLSETQYF. CDR3 sequence (DNA): TGTGCCAGCAGCAGGGGGACTAGCGAAATTCTAAAGGGCCTTTCCGAGACCCAGTACTTC. The chain is built from TRBV6-4 and TRBJ2-5, with TRBD2 matching over 10 bases. Germline-derived CDR1 and CDR2 are MRHNA and SNTAGT. The length of the CDR3 is 20 residues. The V gene end was trimmed by 6 bases and the J gene end by 5 bases; junction bases not matched to a gene: 24.

The rearrangement joins TRBV2 to TRBJ2-7, with D maybe TRBD1 (6 bases). Germline values: CDR1 SNHLY, CDR2 FYNNEI. V lost 6 bases to trimming and J lost 0 bases, with 12 bases between them. The CDR3 loop spans 14 amino acids. The CDR3 DNA reads TGTGCCAGCAGAGGAGACAGGAGCTCCTACGAGCAGTACTTC. Residues: CASRGDRSSYEQYF.

The chain recombines TRBV10-2 with TRBJ2-3, with 10 bases that match TRBD1. The length of the CDR3 is 14 residues. Germline V gene lookup returns CDR1 WSHSY and CDR2 SAAADI. V lost 7 bases to trimming and J lost 1 base; unmatched junction nucleotides: 2. The CDR3 DNA reads TGCGCCAGCACCGGGACAGGGGGCACAGATACGCAGTATTTT. Translating it yields CASTGTGGTDTQYF.

The chain links TRBV29-1 to TRBJ2-2; TRBD1 is a possible D gene (5 bases). Germline V gives CDR1 SQVTM, CDR2 ANQGSEA. The ends were cut back, 2 bases at V and 4 bases at J, with 17 bases in the middle. The CDR3 consists of 16 residues. Here the CDR3 DNA reads TGCAGCGTTGAATTAGCTTGGGGCCAAGGCACCGGGGAGCTGTTTTTT. This translates into CSVELAWGQGTGELFF.

This chain's CDR3 is CASSYRQTLTNTEAFF. Written as DNA, the CDR3 is TGTGCCAGCAGTTATCGACAGACCCTAACGAACACTGAAGCTTTCTTT. V is TRBV6-5 and J is TRBJ1-1; D might be TRBD1 (5 bases). Germline V gene lookup returns CDR1 MNHEY and CDR2 SVGAGI. The CDR3 has 16 amino acids. V gave up 3 bases and J gave up 1 base, with 15 bases separating them.

The chain recombines TRBV29-1 with TRBJ1-1; D uncertain. The V end lost 4 bases, the J end lost 6 bases, and 9 bases lay between the germline ends. Germline V gives CDR1 SQVTM, CDR2 ANQGSEA. This CDR3 is built from 11 residues. CDR3 sequence: CSVVSNPEAFF. The CDR3 DNA reads TGCAGCGTTGTCTCCAACCCTGAAGCTTTCTTT.

The V gene is TRBV5-1, the J gene TRBJ1-2, with D possibly TRBD1 on 5 matching bases. The CDR3 has 12 residues. V shed 4 bases and J shed 6 bases, with 10 bases lying between them. CDR1 is SGHRS, CDR2 YFSETQ, per germline. The CDR3 is CASSPQGDGYTF. CDR3 DNA sequence: TGCGCCAGCAGCCCCCAGGGAGATGGCTACACCTTC.

The chain has TRBV29-1 and TRBJ2-6; either TRBD1 or TRBD2 may supply D (6 bases each). V was pared by 2 bases and J by 4 bases, with 12 bases between. The CDR3 has 15 residues. The germline CDR1 and CDR2 sequences are SQVTM and ANQGSEA. The chain's CDR3 is CSVESGAGGANVLTF. The CDR3 bases are TGCAGCGTTGAATCGGGGGCCGGAGGGGCCAACGTCCTGACTTTC.

There are a few counts of this clone. V is TRBV7-2 and J is TRBJ1-1; tentative D call: TRBD1 (5 bases). CDR1 and CDR2 (germline): SGHTA, FQGNSA. The CDR3 has 15 residues. Trimming stripped 1 base from V and 1 base from J, with 10 bases between. In DNA, the CDR3 is TGTGCCAGCAGCTTAGGCAGGGTAGGGAACACTGAAGCTTTCTTT. This codes for CASSLGRVGNTEAFF.

The rearrangement links TRBV7-3 to TRBJ2-2; tentatively, D is TRBD2 (5 bases). The V gene's germline CDR1 is SGHTA and CDR2 FQGTGA. Trimming cost V 2 bases and J 7 bases, with 11 bases left between them. The CDR3 is 14 residues long. The chain's CDR3 is CASSLRSGSGELFF. CDR3 DNA: TGTGCCAGCAGCTTACGTAGTGGGAGCGGGGAGCTGTTTTTT.

The gene calls are TRBV7-2 and TRBJ1-2; D possibly corresponds to TRBD1 (5 bases). The CDR3 length is 15 residues. Per germline, CDR1 SGHTA and CDR2 FQGNSA. V was shortened by 3 bases and J by 7 bases, with 18 bases between the two germline ends. This CDR3 is CASSFRQPDTSGYTF. Here the CDR3 DNA reads TGTGCCAGCAGCTTCCGACAGCCCGACACGAGTGGCTACACCTTC.

About this clone: At one end the junction does not follow the germline gene, possibly because of a read error. The chain combines TRBV6-1 with TRBJ2-6; TRBD2 is a possible D gene (6 bases). This CDR3 spans 16 amino acids. Germline V CDR1 and CDR2: MNHNS, SASEGT. As DNA, the CDR3 is TGTGCCAGCAGAGAAGGAGGGAGTGGAGGGGCCAACGTCCTGACTTTC. Amino acids: CASREGGSGGANVLTF.

The chain employs TRBV6-5 and TRBJ1-2; TRBD1 matches 7 bases. The CDR3 totals 13 residues. With 6 bases clipped from V and 4 bases from J, the junction kept 5 bases outside the gene matches. Germline-derived CDR1 and CDR2 are MNHEY and SVGAGI. The CDR3 coding sequence is TGTGCCAGCAGGGGTACAGGGGTCTATGGCTACACCTTC. Protein product: CASRGTGVYGYTF.

In DNA, the CDR3 is TGTGCCAGCAGTTCCTGGACAGGGGCGGACGGAAAACTGTTTTTT. Translated, it gives CASSSWTGADGKLFF. The rearrangement joins TRBV27 to TRBJ1-4, with 9 bases matching TRBD1. V lost 4 bases to trimming and J lost 10 bases; unmatched junction nucleotides: 10. This CDR3 spans 15 amino acids. Germline loops: CDR1 MNHEY, CDR2 SMNVEV (reference sequence). The complete variable domain, with remaining parts taken from reference TRBV27 and TRBJ1-4, reads EAQVTQNPRYLITVTGKKLTVTCSQNMNHEYMSWYRQDPGLGLRQIYYSMNVEVTDKGDVPEGYKVSRKEKRNFPLILESPSPNQTSLYFCASSSWTGADGKLFFGSGTQLSVL.

The gene calls are TRBV5-1 and TRBJ1-1; D gene uncertain. The CDR3 runs to 17 residues. The V gene's germline CDR1 is SGHRS and CDR2 YFSETQ. V was clipped by 0 bases and J by 6 bases, with 21 bases between them. CDR3 in amino acids: CASSLEGFAGRSAEAFF. The CDR3 nucleotides read TGCGCCAGCAGCTTGGAAGGATTTGCAGGTCGGTCCGCTGAAGCTTTCTTT. The full variable domain, rest sourced from reference TRBV5-1 and TRBJ1-1, is KAGVTQTPRYLIKTRGQQVTLSCSPISGHRSVSWYQQTPGQGLQFLFEYFSETQRNKGNFPGRFSGRQFSNSRSEMNVSTLELGDSALYLCASSLEGFAGRSAEAFFGQGTRLTVV.

The chain is built from TRBV5-6 and TRBJ2-7; D might be TRBD2 (6 bases). Germline values: CDR1 SGHDT, CDR2 YYEEEE. This CDR3 contains 14 residues. V was cut by 6 bases and J by 7 bases, with 20 bases left in between. CDR3 sequence reads: CASTLGLSYWEQYF. The CDR3 bases are TGTGCCAGCACCCTGGGACTCTCCTATTGGGAGCAGTACTTC. Looking up the rest from reference TRBV5-6 and TRBJ2-7 gives the full variable domain: DAGVTQSPTHLIKTRGQQVTLRCSPKSGHDTVSWYQQALGQGPQFIFQYYEEEERQRGNFPDRFSGHQFPNYSSELNVNALLLGDSALYLCASTLGLSYWEQYFGPGTRLTVT.

The V and J genes are TRBV10-3 and TRBJ2-7, with 7 positions matching TRBD1. Looked up from germline, CDR1 is ENHRY and CDR2 is SYGVKD. CDR3 length equals 12 residues. Trimming cost V 6 bases and J 6 bases; bases outside gene matches: 5. CDR3 sequence reads: CAISRQGSEQYF. CDR3 in DNA: TGTGCCATCAGCAGACAGGGATCCGAGCAGTACTTC.

The chain employs TRBV5-3 and TRBJ1-2; 7 bases align to TRBD1. TRBV5-3 is reported as an ORF; its role is uncertain. The CDR3 extends over 13 amino acids. J was trimmed by 1 base and V by 4 bases; bases with no gene match: 1. CDR3 residues: CARSRDSNYGYTF. CDR3 DNA: TGTGCCAGAAGCCGGGACAGTAACTATGGCTACACCTTC.

V is TRBV4-3 and J is TRBJ2-1; the D call may be TRBD1 or TRBD2 (5 bases each). CDR3 length: 16 residues. The V end lost 0 bases, the J end lost 8 bases, and 17 bases lay between the germline ends. Germline loops: CDR1 LGHNA, CDR2 YSLEER. DNA of the CDR3: TGCGCCAGCAGCCAAGATGCGTCCTGGGGGAGCGATGAGCAGTTCTTC. Translated: CASSQDASWGSDEQFF.

In DNA form, the CDR3 reads TGTGCCAGCAGCCGAACTAGGAGTGGCGAGACCCAGTACTTC. Its protein product is CASSRTRSGETQYF. The chain is built from TRBV7-9 and TRBJ2-5, with D perhaps TRBD2 (5 bases). Germline loops: CDR1 SEHNR, CDR2 FQNEAQ (reference sequence). The CDR3 consists of 14 residues. Trimming took 5 bases from V and 5 from J, leaving 15 bases between them.

The gene calls are TRBV10-2 and TRBJ1-5, with 8 bases lining up with TRBD1. V was pared by 4 bases and J by 10 bases, with 12 bases of the junction left unmatched. The CDR3 extends over 15 amino acids. CDR1 is WSHSY, CDR2 SAAADI, per germline. The CDR3 reads CASSATQGEPGPQHF. CDR3 nucleotides: TGCGCCAGCAGTGCTACACAGGGGGAGCCGGGCCCCCAGCATTTT.

V is TRBV18 and J is TRBJ1-2; D is unresolved. Trimming shortened V by 5 bases and J by 2 bases, and 15 bases separated the two germline ends. Germline V gives CDR1 KGHSH, CDR2 LQKENI. CDR3 size: 15 residues. CDR3 nucleotide sequence: TGTGCCAGCTCAATTCGGACCGATAACAACTATGGCTACACCTTC. This codes for CASSIRTDNNYGYTF.